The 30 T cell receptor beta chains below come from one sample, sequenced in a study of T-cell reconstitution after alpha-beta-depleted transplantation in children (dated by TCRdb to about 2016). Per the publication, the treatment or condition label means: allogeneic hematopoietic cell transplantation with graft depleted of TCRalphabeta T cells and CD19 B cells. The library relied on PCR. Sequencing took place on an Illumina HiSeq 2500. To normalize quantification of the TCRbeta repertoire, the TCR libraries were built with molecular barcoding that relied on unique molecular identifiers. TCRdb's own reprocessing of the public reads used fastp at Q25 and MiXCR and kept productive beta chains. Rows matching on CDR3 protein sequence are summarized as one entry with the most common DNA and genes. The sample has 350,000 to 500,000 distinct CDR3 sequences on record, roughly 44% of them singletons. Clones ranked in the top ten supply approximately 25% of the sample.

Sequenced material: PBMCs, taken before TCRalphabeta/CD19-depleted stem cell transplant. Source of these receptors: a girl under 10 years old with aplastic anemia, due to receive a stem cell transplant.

DNA of the CDR3: TGTGCCAGCAGTTTAGGGACCGTTACCTACGAGCAGTACTTC. This gives the protein CASSLGTVTYEQYF. The chain has TRBV28 and TRBJ2-7, with D tentatively TRBD1 or TRBD2 (5 bases each). Germline CDR1 and CDR2: MDHEN and SYDVKM. The V end lost 2 bases, the J end lost 2 bases, and 10 bases lay between the germline ends. The CDR3 consists of 14 residues.

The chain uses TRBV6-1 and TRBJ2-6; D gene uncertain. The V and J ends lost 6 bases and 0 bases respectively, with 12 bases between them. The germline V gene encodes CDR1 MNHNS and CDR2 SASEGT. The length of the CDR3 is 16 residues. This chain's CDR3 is CASSPTYGSGANVLTF. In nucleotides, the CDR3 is TGTGCCAGCAGCCCGACCTATGGCTCTGGGGCCAACGTCCTGACTTTC.

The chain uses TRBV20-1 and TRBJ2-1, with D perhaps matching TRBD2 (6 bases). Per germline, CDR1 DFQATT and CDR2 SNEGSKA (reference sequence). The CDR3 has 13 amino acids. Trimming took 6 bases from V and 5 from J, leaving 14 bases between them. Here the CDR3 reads CSASGTVNNEQFF. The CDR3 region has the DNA TGCAGTGCCTCGGGGACTGTGAACAATGAGCAGTTCTTC.

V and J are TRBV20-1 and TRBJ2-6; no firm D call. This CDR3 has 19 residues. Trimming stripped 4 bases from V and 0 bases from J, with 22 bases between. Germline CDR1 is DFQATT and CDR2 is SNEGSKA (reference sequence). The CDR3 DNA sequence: TGCAGTGCTATCGAGGTCAGACCTATCCTGAGCTCTGGGGCCAACGTCCTGACTTTC. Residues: CSAIEVRPILSSGANVLTF.

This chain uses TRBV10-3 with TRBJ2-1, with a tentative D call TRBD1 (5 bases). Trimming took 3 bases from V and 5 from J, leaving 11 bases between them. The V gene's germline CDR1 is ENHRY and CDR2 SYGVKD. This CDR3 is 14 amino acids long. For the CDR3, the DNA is TGTGCCATCAGTGAAAAGGGGCGGAACAATGAGCAGTTCTTC. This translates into CAISEKGRNNEQFF.

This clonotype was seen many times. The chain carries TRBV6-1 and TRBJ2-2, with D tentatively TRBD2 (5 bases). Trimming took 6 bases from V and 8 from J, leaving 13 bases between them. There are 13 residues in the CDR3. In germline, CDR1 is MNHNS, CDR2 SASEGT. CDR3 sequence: CASRRLSSGELFF. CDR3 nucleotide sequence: TGTGCCAGCAGGCGACTATCGTCTGGGGAGCTGTTTTTT.

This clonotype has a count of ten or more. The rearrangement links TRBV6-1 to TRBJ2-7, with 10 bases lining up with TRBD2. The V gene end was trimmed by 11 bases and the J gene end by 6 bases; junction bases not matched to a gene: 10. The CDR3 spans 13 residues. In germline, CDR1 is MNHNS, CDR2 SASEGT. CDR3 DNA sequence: TGTGCCTCTCGCCAGCGGGAGGGTCTCGAGCAGTACTTC. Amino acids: CASRQREGLEQYF.

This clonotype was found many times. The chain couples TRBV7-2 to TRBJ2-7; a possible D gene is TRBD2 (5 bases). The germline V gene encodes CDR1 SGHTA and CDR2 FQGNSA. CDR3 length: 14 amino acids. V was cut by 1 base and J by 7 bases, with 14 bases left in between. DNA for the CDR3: TGTGCCAGCAGCTTAGGTGAGCGGCCTTTGGAGCAGTACTTC. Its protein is CASSLGERPLEQYF. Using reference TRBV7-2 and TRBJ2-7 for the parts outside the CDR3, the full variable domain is GAGVSQSPSNKVTEKGKDVELRCDPISGHTALYWYRQSLGQGLEFLIYFQGNSAPDKSGLPSDRFSAERTGGSVSTLTIQRTQQEDSAVYLCASSLGERPLEQYFGPGTRLTVT.

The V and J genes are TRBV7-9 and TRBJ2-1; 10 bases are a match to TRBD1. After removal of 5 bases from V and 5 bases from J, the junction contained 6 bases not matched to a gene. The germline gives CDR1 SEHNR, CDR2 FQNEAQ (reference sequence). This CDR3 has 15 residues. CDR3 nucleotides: TGTGCCAGCAGCGGAGGGACAGGGGCCAACAATGAGCAGTTCTTC. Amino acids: CASSGGTGANNEQFF.

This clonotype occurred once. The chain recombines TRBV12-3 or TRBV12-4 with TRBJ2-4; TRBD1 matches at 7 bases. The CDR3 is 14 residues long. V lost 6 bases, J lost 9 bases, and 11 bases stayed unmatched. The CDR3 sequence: CASSLGQPVGIQYF. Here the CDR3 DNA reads TGTGCCAGCAGCCTGGGACAGCCTGTCGGCATTCAGTACTTC.

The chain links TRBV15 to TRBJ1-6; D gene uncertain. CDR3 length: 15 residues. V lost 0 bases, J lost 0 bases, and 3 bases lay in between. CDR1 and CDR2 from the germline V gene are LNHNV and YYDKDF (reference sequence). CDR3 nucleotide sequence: TGTGCCACCAGCAGAGATGGCTCCTATAATTCACCCCTCCACTTT. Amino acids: CATSRDGSYNSPLHF.

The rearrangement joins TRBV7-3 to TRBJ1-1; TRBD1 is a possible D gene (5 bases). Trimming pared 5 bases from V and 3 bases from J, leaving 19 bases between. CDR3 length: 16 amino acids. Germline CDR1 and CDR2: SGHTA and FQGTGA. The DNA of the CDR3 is TGTGCCAGCAGCCGCGGGCGATACGCGGGGGACACTGAAGCTTTCTTT. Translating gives CASSRGRYAGDTEAFF.

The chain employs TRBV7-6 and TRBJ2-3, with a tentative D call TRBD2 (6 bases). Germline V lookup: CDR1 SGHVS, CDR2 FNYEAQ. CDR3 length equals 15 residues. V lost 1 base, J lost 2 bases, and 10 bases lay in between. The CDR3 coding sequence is TGTGCCAGCAGCTTAGGCAGGGACTTCACAGATACGCAGTATTTT. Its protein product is CASSLGRDFTDTQYF.

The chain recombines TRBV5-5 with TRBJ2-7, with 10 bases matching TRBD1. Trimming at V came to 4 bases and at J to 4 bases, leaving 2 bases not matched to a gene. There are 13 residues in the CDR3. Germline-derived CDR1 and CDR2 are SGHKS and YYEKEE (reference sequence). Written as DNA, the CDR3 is TGTGCCAGCAGCATGGGACAGGGGTACGAGCAGTACTTC. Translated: CASSMGQGYEQYF.

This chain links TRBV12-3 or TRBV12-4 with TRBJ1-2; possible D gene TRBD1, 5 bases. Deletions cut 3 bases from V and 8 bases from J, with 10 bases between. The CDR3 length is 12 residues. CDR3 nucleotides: TGTGCCAGCAGTTTGGGGGGACGGGGCTACACCTTC. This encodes CASSLGGRGYTF.

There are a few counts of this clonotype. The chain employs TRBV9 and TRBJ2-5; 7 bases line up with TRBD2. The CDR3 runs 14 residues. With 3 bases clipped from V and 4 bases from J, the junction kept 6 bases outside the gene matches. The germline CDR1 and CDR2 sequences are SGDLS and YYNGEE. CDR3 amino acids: CASSEPGGGETQYF. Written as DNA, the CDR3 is TGTGCCAGCAGCGAGCCGGGAGGTGGAGAGACCCAGTACTTC.

The CDR3 bases are TGTGCCATCACGGCGGGGCAGAACTATGGCTACACCTTC. This gives the protein CAITAGQNYGYTF. This chain joins TRBV10-3 and TRBJ1-2; TRBD1 is a possible D gene (5 bases). The germline gives CDR1 ENHRY, CDR2 SYGVKD. V was trimmed by 7 bases and J by 2 bases, leaving 11 bases between them. The CDR3 loop spans 13 amino acids.

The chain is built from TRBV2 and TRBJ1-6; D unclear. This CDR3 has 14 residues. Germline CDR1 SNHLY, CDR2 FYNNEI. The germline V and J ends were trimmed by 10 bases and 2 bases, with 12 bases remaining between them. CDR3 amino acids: CATWIGTYNSPLHF. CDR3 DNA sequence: TGTGCCACTTGGATCGGGACCTATAATTCACCCCTCCACTTT.

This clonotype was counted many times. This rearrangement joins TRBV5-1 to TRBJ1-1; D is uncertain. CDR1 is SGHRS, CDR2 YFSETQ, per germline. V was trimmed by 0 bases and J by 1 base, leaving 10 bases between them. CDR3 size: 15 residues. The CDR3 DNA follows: TGCGCCAGCAGCTTGGCGGCCGGATGGAACACTGAAGCTTTCTTT. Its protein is CASSLAAGWNTEAFF.

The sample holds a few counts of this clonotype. CDR3 region: CSARTASGRIEETQYF. The CDR3, as DNA: TGCAGCGCCCGTACGGCTAGCGGGAGGATTGAGGAGACCCAGTACTTC. The chain employs TRBV20-1 and TRBJ2-5; 11 nucleotides agree with TRBD2. The germline CDR1 and CDR2 sequences are DFQATT and SNEGSKA (reference sequence). CDR3 size: 16 residues.

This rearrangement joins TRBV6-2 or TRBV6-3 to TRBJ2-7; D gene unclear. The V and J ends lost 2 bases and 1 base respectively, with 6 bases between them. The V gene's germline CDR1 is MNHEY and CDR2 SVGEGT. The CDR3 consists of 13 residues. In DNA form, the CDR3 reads TGTGCCAGCAGTTACACCGAATCCTACGAGCAGTACTTC. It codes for CASSYTESYEQYF.

The CDR3 here is CSATPWRQGSDTQYF. DNA for the CDR3: TGCAGTGCCACTCCGTGGAGACAGGGATCTGACACCCAGTACTTC. This chain joins TRBV20-1 and TRBJ2-5; 7 bases line up with TRBD1. The J segment lost 8 bases and the V segment lost 6 bases, leaving 18 bases of the junction unmatched. The V gene's germline CDR1 is DFQATT and CDR2 SNEGSKA (reference sequence). The CDR3 is 15 residues long.

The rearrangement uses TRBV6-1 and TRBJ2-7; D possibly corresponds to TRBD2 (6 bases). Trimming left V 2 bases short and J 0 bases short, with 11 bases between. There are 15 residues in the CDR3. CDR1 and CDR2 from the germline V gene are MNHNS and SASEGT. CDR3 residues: CASSEMNGSSYEQYF. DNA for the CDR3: TGTGCCAGCAGTGAAATGAACGGGAGCTCCTACGAGCAGTACTTC.

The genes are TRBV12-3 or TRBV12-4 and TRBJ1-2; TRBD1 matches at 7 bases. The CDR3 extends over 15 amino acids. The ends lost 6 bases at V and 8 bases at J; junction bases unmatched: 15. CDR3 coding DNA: TGTGCCAGCAGGGCAGGGGGTTCGGCATCTTCCGGCTACACCTTC. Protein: CASRAGGSASSGYTF.

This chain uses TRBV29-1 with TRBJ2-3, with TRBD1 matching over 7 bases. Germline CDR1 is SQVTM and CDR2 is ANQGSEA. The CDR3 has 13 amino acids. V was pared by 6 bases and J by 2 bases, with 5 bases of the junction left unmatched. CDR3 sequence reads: CSVLTGTTDTQYF. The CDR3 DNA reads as TGCAGCGTCCTGACAGGGACCACAGATACGCAGTATTTT.

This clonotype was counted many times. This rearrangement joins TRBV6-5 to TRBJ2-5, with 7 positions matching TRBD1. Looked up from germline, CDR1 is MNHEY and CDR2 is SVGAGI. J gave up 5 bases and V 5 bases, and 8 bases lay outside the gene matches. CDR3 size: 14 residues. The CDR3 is CASSPTGESETQYF. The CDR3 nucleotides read TGTGCCAGCAGTCCAACAGGGGAATCGGAGACCCAGTACTTC.

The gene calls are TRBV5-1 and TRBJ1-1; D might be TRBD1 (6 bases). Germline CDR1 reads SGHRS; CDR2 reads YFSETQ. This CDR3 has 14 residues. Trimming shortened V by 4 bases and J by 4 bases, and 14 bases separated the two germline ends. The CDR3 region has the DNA TGCGCCAGCAGCACACAGGGCGTTGGCACTGAAGCTTTCTTT. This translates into CASSTQGVGTEAFF.

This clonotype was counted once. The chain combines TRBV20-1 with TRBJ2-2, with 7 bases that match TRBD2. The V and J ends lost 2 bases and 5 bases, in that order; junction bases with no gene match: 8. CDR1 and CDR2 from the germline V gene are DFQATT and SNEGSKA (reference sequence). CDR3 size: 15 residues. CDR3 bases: TGCAGTGCTAGAAGAACGGGGGGAGGGACCGGGGAGCTGTTTTTT. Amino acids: CSARRTGGGTGELFF.

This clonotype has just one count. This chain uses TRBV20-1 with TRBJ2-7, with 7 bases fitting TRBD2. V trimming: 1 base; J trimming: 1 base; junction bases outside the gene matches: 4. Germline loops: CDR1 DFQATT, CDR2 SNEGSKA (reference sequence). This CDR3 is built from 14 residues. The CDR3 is CSARGGGLSYEQYF. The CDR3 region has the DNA TGCAGTGCTAGAGGGGGGGGACTTTCCTACGAGCAGTACTTC.

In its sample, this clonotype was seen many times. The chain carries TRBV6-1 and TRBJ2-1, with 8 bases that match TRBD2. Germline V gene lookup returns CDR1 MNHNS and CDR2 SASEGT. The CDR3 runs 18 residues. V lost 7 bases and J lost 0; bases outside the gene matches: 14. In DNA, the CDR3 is TGTGCCAGCACCTACACTAGCCGGGGGGGCGCCTCCTACAATGAGCAGTTCTTC. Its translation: CASTYTSRGGASYNEQFF.